This TCR beta chain emerged from a study of low-dose radiotherapy and immunotherapy resistance in tumors. Study at large: Administration of intravenous cyclophosphamide at 200 mg/m2 took place every two weeks, one day before radiation and immunotherapy.

Described time point: after trial treatment. Indicated treatment: LDRT plus nivolumab, ipilimumab, low-dose cyclophosphamide and aspirin (RACIN trial). Every donor was treated with nivolumab, ipilimumab, aspirin, low-dose cyclophosphamide and also low-dose radiotherapy. TRAV- and TRBV-specific primers, spanning alpha and beta chains, primed first-strand cDNA. TCR amplification involved about 21 PCR cycles with a constant-region primer and V-primer adapter. TCRdb used MiXCR to reprocess the reads, holding one entry per CDR3 protein. This table has approximately 91,000 distinct CDR3 sequences, roughly 19% appearing once. Trimming took off 1 base at V and 6 bases at J, with 13 bases between the two ends. Germline-derived CDR1 and CDR2 are LNHDA and SQIVND (reference sequence). CDR3 length equals 15 residues. This clonotype has at least ten counts.

This chain joins TRBV19 and TRBJ1-5; D unclear. The receptor was isolated from a female donor with ovarian cancer. Sequencing used PBMCs, obtained after low-dose radiotherapy plus immunotherapy. CDR3 DNA: TGTGCCAGTAGTATAGGACCTCCCGAAGGTCAGCCCCAGCATTTT. Amino acid sequence: CASSIGPPEGQPQHF.